The text below deals with one T cell receptor (beta chain). Its antigen is as yet unknown. This sample is drawn from a study of T cell responses to AZD1222 COVID-19 vaccine. Study outcomes and limitations: Every sample of the repertoires postdated the peak T cell response.

Sequencing was performed with immunoSEQ multiplex PCR; in TCRdb, only in-frame clones are kept and a portion is missing. The profile shows under 150,000 clones, roughly 90% of them singletons. This specimen consisted of peripheral blood, obtained on day 0 of AZD1222 vaccination. The receptor comes from an adult in good health.

The CDR3 DNA reads as TGTGCCAGTAGTATAGAGGTAGCGGGGGGACAAGAGACCCAGTACTTC. Encoded protein: CASSIEVAGGQETQYF. This rearrangement joins TRBV19 to TRBJ2-5; TRBD2 aligns across 10 bases. The CDR3 is 16 amino acids. Losses at the gene ends were 0 bases for V and 2 bases for J; bases not matched to a gene: 3. Per germline, CDR1 LNHDA and CDR2 SQIVND (reference sequence).